This is a list of T cell receptor beta chains from one sample in a study of blood T cell repertoires in COVID-19. Produced via immunoSEQ multiplex PCR; TCRdb's table is partial and in-frame only. The sample lists 120,000 or so clones, around 85% occurring once. The material sequenced was peripheral blood. These receptors came from a man in his 70s who had recovered from COVID-19. Both conserved end residues are trimmed from each CDR3.

V	J	CDR3
TRBV19	TRBJ2-3	ASSISTGGTDTQY
TRBV9	TRBJ1-2	ASSVGAGLYGYT
TRBV5-4	TRBJ1-2	ASSLYGLDGYT
TRBV5-1	TRBJ2-2	ASSQDRHRELF
TRBV29-1	TRBJ2-1	SARGLAGINEQF
TRBV30	TRBJ1-5	AWSRTGSNQPQH
TRBV30	TRBJ1-1	AWSATGVSTEAF
TRBV24-1	TRBJ2-7	ATSARTGGYYEQY
TRBV6-5	TRBJ2-1	ASRPGLAGNEQF
TRBV18	TRBJ1-2	ASSTGFYGYT
TRBV5-5	TRBJ1-2	ASSLSTSQDYGYT
TRBV19	TRBJ1-2	ASTPWATHGYT
TRBV28	TRBJ2-7	ASSPFGTSGSYEQY
TRBV6-5	TRBJ2-7	ASRPTGTEYEQY
TRBV10-2	TRBJ1-2	ASSDPGDRGYT
TRBV6-2/TRBV6-3	TRBJ1-2	ASSYRLRDYGYT
TRBV7-8	TRBJ1-2	ASSPGQGVYGYT
TRBV7-9	TRBJ2-7	ASSQLRDRYEQY
TRBV7-3	TRBJ2-2	ASSFLGTANTGELF
TRBV10-2	TRBJ2-7	ASSDRGQSYEQY
TRBV5-1	TRBJ1-2	ASSSQGQGDGYT
TRBV19	TRBJ2-2	ASKGGRGNTGELF
TRBV11-3	TRBJ2-1	ASSLRGAAYNEQF